The TCR beta chain under discussion was sequenced for a study of blood T cell repertoires in COVID-19. As for the study in general: Material from acute and convalescent COVID-19 was sourced from the United States, Italy and Spain. T cells, B-cell-depleted T cells, or PBMCs supplied cDNA or gDNA.

Per the authors' pipeline: The authors estimated nucleated cell counts from reference gene primer amplification. Assay used: immunoSEQ multiplex PCR; TCRdb lists only in-frame clones, some missing. Clone size and V and J calls were adopted from that table, with D and trimming inferred from the DNA. The sample consists of 81,000 or so clones, 70% to 90% of them appearing once. The CDR3 contains 14 residues. Germline assignment: CDR1 SGHDT and CDR2 YYEEEE. V was cut by 0 bases and J by 7 bases, with 10 bases left in between. Sample: peripheral blood. The chain employs TRBV5-6 and TRBJ1-4; D unresolved. This TCR was recovered from a human donor in a cohort sampled during active COVID-19. The CDR3: CASSLGHRGEKLFF. In DNA form, the CDR3 reads TGTGCCAGCAGCTTGGGCCATCGGGGTGAAAAACTGTTTTTT.